Here is one T cell receptor (beta chain) with its context. Its antigen is currently unknown. The data were obtained in a study of molecular identifiers for immune sequencing clone quantification. TCRdb fed the PCR reads into MiXCR, producing one record per CDR3 protein. The profile shows roughly 630,000 distinct CDR3 sequences, roughly 27% of them singletons. The V gene end was trimmed by 3 bases and the J gene end by 4 bases; junction bases not matched to a gene: 7. The CDR3 sequence is 15 residues long. General study points: Effector cells kept over 99% of their molecules in clones above 20 RNA copies, while naive cells kept under 1% there.

The sample comprised naive CD8+ T cells from blood, with Jurkat cell RNA spiked in. Noted subset: FACS-sorted CD8+CD4-CCR7+CD45RA+ naive T cells. The source of this sequence is a human donor in good health. Some libraries in this study had Jurkat cell RNA spiked in. This chain links TRBV12-3 or TRBV12-4 with TRBJ2-3; 7 bases are a match to TRBD2. The CDR3 DNA sequence: TGTGCCAGCAGTTTGGCGGGAGAGAGGGCAGATACGCAGTATTTT. Translating gives CASSLAGERADTQYF.